These T cell receptor beta chains were read from a single sample in a study of shared clonotypes between healthy human individuals. Data came from immunoSEQ multiplex PCR; TCRdb stores just in-frame clones and leaves some out. The data hold about 2 million clones, with roughly 94% observed a single time. Sequencing was done on a sample of naive CD8+ T cells sorted from blood. Receptors originate from a young man in good health. Both conserved end residues are part of each CDR3. The order of the fields is D gene, V gene, clone size, J gene, CDR3 DNA, CDR3 protein. The D gene is left open where the match is weak. Clone size, where shown, is once, few, many, or a class for clones that have expanded.

>TRBD2|TRBV5-1|-|TRBJ2-3
TGCGCCAGCAGCTTGGGACTAGCGGAATCACCCCGGGATACGCAGTATTTT
CASSLGLAESPRDTQYF
>-|TRBV7-9|-|TRBJ2-7
TGTGCCAGCAGCTTAGGGTCCCGTGAGCAGTACTTC
CASSLGSREQYF
>-|TRBV7-9|-|TRBJ2-3
TGTGCCAGCAGCCCTCCGCAGGGTCACTCAGATACGCAGTATTTT
CASSPPQGHSDTQYF
>TRBD2|TRBV7-3|-|TRBJ2-1
TGTGCCAGCAGCCAAGTAGCGGGGATTTCTCCTTACCTGTACAATGAGCAGTTCTTC
CASSQVAGISPYLYNEQFF
>TRBD1|TRBV7-6|-|TRBJ2-2
TGTGCCAGCAGCCGTAAACCGGGACAGGGGAACACCGGGGAGCTGTTTTTT
CASSRKPGQGNTGELFF
>-|TRBV7-9|-|TRBJ1-2
TGTGCCAGCAGCCCCCCCGGTAGTGCTAACTATGGCTACACCTTC
CASSPPGSANYGYTF
>TRBD2|TRBV7-9|-|TRBJ2-1
TGTGCCAGCAGCTTGACTAGCGGGATGAAGGATGAGCAGTTCTTC
CASSLTSGMKDEQFF
>-|TRBV18|-|TRBJ2-5
TGTGCCAGCTCACCACCGGAGGGGGTACAAGAGACCCAGTACTTC
CASSPPEGVQETQYF
>TRBD1|TRBV6-6|-|TRBJ2-5
TGTGCCATACGGACAGGGACCTTTCAAGAGACCCAGTACTTC
CAIRTGTFQETQYF
>TRBD1|TRBV27|-|TRBJ2-7
TGTGCCAGCAGTCTCGGGACAGGGCCCTCCTACGAGCAGTACTTC
CASSLGTGPSYEQYF
>TRBD2|TRBV19|-|TRBJ2-7
TGTGCCAGTAGTATCTCAGCGGGGGAAGGGTCCTACGAGCAGTACTTC
CASSISAGEGSYEQYF
>-|TRBV7-2|-|TRBJ1-1
TGTGCCAGCAGCTCGCGGGCCTCAGGACCCTATCCGGACGGCACTGAAGCTTTCTTT
CASSSRASGPYPDGTEAFF
>-|TRBV6-1|-|TRBJ2-7
TGTGCCAGCAACGACGGGGCGAACTACGAGCAGTACTTC
CASNDGANYEQYF
>-|TRBV7-2|-|TRBJ2-3
TGTGCCAGCAGCTTAGTTGCGACTACTCCCACAGATACGCAGTATTTT
CASSLVATTPTDTQYF
>-|TRBV27|once|TRBJ1-5
TGTGCCAGCAGTTTCGGGTGGAATCAGCCCCAGCATTTT
CASSFGWNQPQHF
>-|TRBV7-3|-|TRBJ2-7
TGTGCCAGCAGCTTGGGGGGCACTACCTACGAGCAGTACTTC
CASSLGGTTYEQYF
>TRBD1|TRBV10-1|-|TRBJ1-5
TGCGCCAGCAGTGTTGGGACAGGGGTGAGTCAGCCCCAGCATTTT
CASSVGTGVSQPQHF
>-|TRBV9|-|TRBJ2-3
TGTGCCAGCAGCGTAGGGGATGGTACGCAGTATTTT
CASSVGDGTQYF
>-|TRBV6-5|-|TRBJ2-7
TGTGCCAGCAGTTACTCGAAAGGAGGAGGCTACGAGCAGTACTTC
CASSYSKGGGYEQYF
>TRBD1|TRBV19|-|TRBJ1-4
TGTGCCAGTAGTCTCCGACAGGGGATAGAAAAACTGTTTTTT
CASSLRQGIEKLFF
>-|TRBV5-4|-|TRBJ1-6
TGTGCCAGTTCGGACCCCAATTCACCCCTCCACTTT
CASSDPNSPLHF